The entry below gives a single T cell receptor beta chain sequence along with its context. The sample belongs to a study of shared clonotypes between healthy human individuals. Amplification in unsorted PBMC replicate PCRs started from 250 to 300 ng DNA, which equals 30,000 to 35,000 T cell genomes. Profiling relied on immunoSEQ multiplex PCR, and the TCRdb table lists in-frame clones only, not all of them. The data contain approximately 500,000 clones, 75% to 80% of them singletons. The sequence was obtained from a woman between 40 and 55 years old in good health. Some clones in this sample may be carry-over from other donors' samples. Sequenced sample: PBMCs.

CDR3 nucleotide sequence: TGTGCCAGCAGTGAGGGGCGGGATGCCCCCGCAGATACGCAGTATTTT. Encoded protein: CASSEGRDAPADTQYF. V is TRBV6-4 and J is TRBJ2-3; the D gene is possibly TRBD2 (6 bases). Germline-derived CDR1 and CDR2 are MRHNA and SNTAGT. CDR3 size: 16 residues. Trimming pared 3 bases from V and 4 bases from J, leaving 17 bases between.